The 19 T cell receptor beta chains below were found in one sample sequenced in a study of T cells in Graves' hyperthyroidism and ophthalmopathy. Amplification targeted TCR beta CDR3 regions from RNA transcripts. A set of HTBI primers served as the primers for a first-round RT-PCR of the TCR CDR3. TCRdb independently ran MiXCR on the multiplex PCR reads; one entry per CDR3 protein. The repertoire has hundreds of thousands of distinct CDR3 sequences, roughly an eighth of them found once; the top ten carry 30% to 35%. Source material: blood. The origin of the receptors is a woman aged 40 to 55 with Graves' ophthalmopathy.

With regard to this clonotype: This could be a read error, since a much larger clone is one nucleotide away. This chain connects TRBV30 to TRBJ2-7; the match to TRBD1 covers 11 bases. V was pared by 1 base and J by 7 bases, with 12 bases of the junction left unmatched. Per germline, CDR1 GTSNPN and CDR2 SVGIG (reference sequence). The CDR3 sequence is 16 residues long. The CDR3 sequence: CAWSDLDRGLENEQYF. In DNA, the CDR3 is TGTGCCTGGAGTGACCTGGACAGGGGGCTAGAGAATGAGCAGTACTTC.

V usage is TRBV5-8 and J usage is TRBJ1-4; D unclear. Between the trimmed V and J ends, which lost 1 base and 8 bases, there was a span of 15 bases. Germline V gene lookup returns CDR1 SGHTS and CDR2 YDEGEE. The length of the CDR3 is 15 residues. The CDR3 spells CASSLWNGLTEKLFF. Here the CDR3 DNA reads TGTGCCAGCAGCTTGTGGAACGGTCTAACAGAAAAACTGTTTTTT.

The chain carries TRBV7-9 and TRBJ1-5, with D unresolved. CDR3 length: 14 residues. The V and J ends lost 2 bases and 0 bases respectively, with 5 bases between them. Germline assignment: CDR1 SEHNR and CDR2 FQNEAQ (reference sequence). The CDR3 spells CASSLQDSNQPQHF. In nucleotides, the CDR3 is TGTGCCAGCAGCTTACAGGATAGCAATCAGCCCCAGCATTTT. The full variable domain, completed using reference TRBV7-9 and TRBJ1-5, is DTGVSQNPRHKITKRGQNVTFRCDPISEHNRLYWYRQTLGQGPEFLTYFQNEAQLEKSRLLSDRFSAERPKGSFSTLEIQRTEQGDSAMYLCASSLQDSNQPQHFGDGTRLSIL.

This clonotype was seen at least ten times. The rearrangement uses TRBV20-1 and TRBJ2-7, with D perhaps matching TRBD1 (8 bases). Germline V lookup: CDR1 DFQATT, CDR2 SNEGSKA (reference sequence). The CDR3 sequence is 12 residues long. The CDR3 sequence: CSSGTGSDEQYF. For the CDR3, the DNA is TGCAGCAGCGGGACAGGCTCAGACGAGCAGTACTTC.

The rearrangement joins TRBV12-5 to TRBJ1-5; D possibly corresponds to TRBD1 (6 bases). This CDR3 region has 14 residues. Trimming pared 6 bases from V and 4 bases from J, leaving 13 bases between. The germline CDR1 and CDR2 sequences are LGHNT and FRNRAP. DNA for the CDR3: TGTGCTAGTGGGGAACAGGGCCCGAATCAGCCCCAGCATTTT. It encodes CASGEQGPNQPQHF.

This clonotype was seen only a few times. This rearrangement joins TRBV19 to TRBJ2-2, with D unresolved. The germline V and J ends were trimmed by 6 bases and 7 bases, with 12 bases remaining between them. CDR3 length equals 13 residues. The germline V gene has CDR1 LNHDA and CDR2 SQIVND (reference sequence). The CDR3 spells CASRVLSNGELFF. The CDR3 DNA reads TGTGCCAGTAGGGTCCTGAGTAACGGGGAGCTGTTTTTT.

This clonotype was observed at least ten times. The chain couples TRBV29-1 to TRBJ2-7; 10 nucleotides agree with TRBD2. V shed 0 bases and J 4 bases; nucleotides not matched to a gene: 12. The germline V gene has CDR1 SQVTM and CDR2 ANQGSEA. This CDR3 spans 17 amino acids. This chain's CDR3 is CSVEDLSGTSDRYEQYF. The CDR3, as DNA: TGCAGCGTTGAAGACCTAAGCGGGACTAGCGATCGGTACGAGCAGTACTTC.

In this sample, this clonotype turned up a few times. The J gene is TRBJ2-5, the V gene TRBV9, with D uncertain. Germline lookup yields CDR1 SGDLS and CDR2 YYNGEE. This CDR3 has 12 amino acids. Trimming stripped 0 bases from V and 3 bases from J, with 3 bases between. CDR3 sequence (DNA): TGTGCCAGCAGCGTAGAGGAAGAGACCCAGTACTTC. Encoded protein: CASSVEEETQYF. The full variable domain, rest sourced from reference TRBV9 and TRBJ2-5, is DSGVTQTPKHLITATGQRVTLRCSPRSGDLSVYWYQQSLDQGLQFLIQYYNGEERAKGNILERFSAQQFPDLHSELNLSSLELGDSALYFCASSVEEETQYFGPGTRLLVL.

The chain carries TRBV19 and TRBJ2-2; no reliable D call. The germline V and J ends were trimmed by 4 bases and 4 bases, with 13 bases remaining between them. The CDR3 extends over 15 amino acids. Germline V gene lookup returns CDR1 LNHDA and CDR2 SQIVND (reference sequence). The CDR3 DNA follows: TGTGCCAGTAGTACAACCAACTGGGGCACCGGGGAGCTGTTTTTT. Its translation: CASSTTNWGTGELFF.

The V and J genes are TRBV20-1 and TRBJ2-2, with 11 bases aligning to TRBD2. Germline V CDR1 and CDR2: DFQATT, SNEGSKA (reference sequence). This CDR3 is 15 amino acids long. Losses at the gene ends were 5 bases for V and 1 base for J; bases not matched to a gene: 3. CDR3 loop: CSASSGRQNTGELFF. CDR3 DNA sequence: TGCAGTGCTTCTAGCGGGAGGCAGAACACCGGGGAGCTGTTTTTT.

This clonotype was seen a few times. CDR3 nucleotide sequence: TGTGCCTGGAGTTCGTCGGGAGATCAGCCCCAGCATTTT. Its protein is CAWSSSGDQPQHF. V usage is TRBV30 and J usage is TRBJ1-5, with D unclear. CDR1 GTSNPN and CDR2 SVGIG come from the germline V gene (reference sequence). The CDR3 covers 13 residues. V was shortened by 2 bases and J by 5 bases, with 10 bases between the two germline ends.

Only a few counts were recorded for this clonotype. This sequence joins TRBV6-2 or TRBV6-3 and TRBJ2-4, with 8 bases identical to TRBD2. Germline V gene lookup returns CDR1 MNHEY and CDR2 SVGEGT. The V gene end was trimmed by 2 bases and the J gene end by 7 bases; junction bases not matched to a gene: 16. The CDR3 is 18 residues long. The CDR3 nucleotides read TGTGCCAGCAGTTACCCCAGAGGGAAGGTCGGGAGGGACAACATTCAGTACTTC. It translates to CASSYPRGKVGRDNIQYF.

This chain connects TRBV7-2 to TRBJ2-5; 8 bases fit TRBD1. The CDR3 spans 17 residues. Germline CDR1 SGHTA, CDR2 FQGNSA. Trimming at V came to 5 bases and at J to 5 bases, leaving 16 bases not matched to a gene. In DNA, the CDR3 is TGTGCCAGCAGCCCTGGACAGGGATGGGGAAAAGGGGAGACCCAGTACTTC. Encoded protein: CASSPGQGWGKGETQYF.

This clonotype was seen many times. The J gene is TRBJ1-1, the V gene TRBV11-2, with unresolved D. CDR3 length equals 13 residues. Germline loops: CDR1 SGHAT, CDR2 FQNNGV. V lost 2 bases and J 7 bases, leaving 11 bases between the germline ends. The CDR3 region is CASSLSPKIEAFF. The CDR3 DNA reads as TGTGCCAGCAGCTTATCCCCTAAGATTGAAGCTTTCTTT.

The table lists this clonotype with many counts. V gene TRBV12-3 or TRBV12-4 combines with J gene TRBJ1-2; D unclear. The CDR3 consists of 11 residues. Trimming removed 6 bases from V and 6 bases from J, with 8 bases in between. CDR3 in amino acids: CASSKQNGYTF. For the CDR3, the DNA is TGTGCCAGCAGCAAGCAAAATGGCTACACCTTC.

The table lists this clonotype with many counts. The chain links TRBV12-3 or TRBV12-4 to TRBJ1-3, with TRBD1 as a possible D gene (5 bases). V was trimmed by 1 base and J by 0 bases, leaving 7 bases between them. This CDR3 is built from 15 residues. CDR3 sequence reads: CASSLEGNSGNTIYF. The DNA for the CDR3 is TGTGCCAGCAGTTTAGAGGGGAACTCTGGAAACACCATATATTTT.

This clonotype showed up just a few times. The chain has TRBV24-1 and TRBJ2-3; D might be TRBD1 or TRBD2, each matching 6 bases. V dropped 4 bases and J dropped 4 bases, with 11 bases sitting between them. The CDR3 has 14 residues. Germline CDR1 and CDR2: KGHDR and SFDVKD. The CDR3 DNA follows: TGTGCCACCAGTGAGCCTAGGGGGGCAGATACGCAGTATTTT. Protein sequence: CATSEPRGADTQYF.

The rearrangement links TRBV4-2 to TRBJ2-7, with 7 bases fitting TRBD2. Germline assignment: CDR1 LGHNA and CDR2 YNFKEQ. The CDR3 has 16 residues. The V gene end was trimmed by 1 base and the J gene end by 0 bases; junction bases not matched to a gene: 6. The CDR3 bases are TGTGCCAGCAGCCAAGTGGGGGGGGTGGCCTCCTACGAGCAGTACTTC. Translated, it gives CASSQVGGVASYEQYF.

This clonotype occurred many times. The chain is built from TRBV11-3 and TRBJ1-2; D not certain. Germline V gives CDR1 SGHNT, CDR2 YENEEA. The CDR3 covers 13 residues. V was pared by 5 bases and J by 2 bases, with 9 bases between. CDR3 DNA: TGTGCCAGCAGCCCCCGGACGAACTATGGCTACACCTTC. Amino acids: CASSPRTNYGYTF.